This TCR beta chain was observed in a study of blood T cell repertoires in COVID-19. Turning to the study itself: Nucleic acid was either cDNA or gDNA, and it came from T cells, B-cell-depleted T cells, or PBMCs.

Germline CDR1 and CDR2: MDHEN and SYDVKM. CDR3 length equals 16 residues. Between the trimmed V and J ends, which lost 5 bases and 5 bases, there was a span of 19 bases. Original analysis: How many nucleated cells were present was estimated from reference gene primer amplification. The protocol was immunoSEQ multiplex PCR, while the TCRdb copy is restricted to in-frame clones and leaves out a portion. V, J and clone size are taken as reported in that table, and D and trimming were inferred from the DNA itself. The sample records about 46,000 clones, approximately 88% being singletons. This chain joins TRBV28 and TRBJ2-1, with a weak D call TRBD2 (7 bases). This receptor was identified in a man in his fifties or sixties with acute or convalescent COVID-19. Sequenced sample: peripheral blood. This chain's CDR3 is CASSRPLTGTNNEQFF. CDR3 nucleotide sequence: TGTGCCAGCAGTCGACCCTTAACAGGGACTAACAATGAGCAGTTCTTC.